The 27 T cell receptor beta chains below all came from one sample that was sequenced in a study of blood T cell repertoires in COVID-19. Libraries were prepared by immunoSEQ multiplex PCR; TCRdb keeps only in-frame clonotypes and omits some of them. Among 240,000 or so clones listed, roughly 91% were seen once. Sequenced sample: PBMCs or T cells enriched from blood (not recorded which). Receptors were obtained from a man in his forties who had recovered from COVID-19.

The J gene is TRBJ1-4, the V gene TRBV28, with 8 bases that match TRBD1. Unmatched junction bases numbered 11, after V lost 6 bases and J lost 8 bases. Germline V gives CDR1 MDHEN, CDR2 SYDVKM. This CDR3 spans 15 amino acids. The CDR3 bases are TGTGCCAGCAGCCTTAGGTCCAGGGGGCTGGAAAAACTGTTTTTT. Amino acid sequence: CASSLRSRGLEKLFF.

This sequence joins TRBV7-2 and TRBJ1-1, with D unclear. The CDR3 sequence is 18 residues long. The V end lost 5 bases, the J end lost 1 base, and 23 bases lay between the germline ends. Germline V gene lookup returns CDR1 SGHTA and CDR2 FQGNSA. This CDR3 reads CASSGRRAPDTGNTEAFF. The CDR3 nucleotides are TGTGCCAGCAGCGGGAGGAGAGCACCTGATACGGGGAACACTGAAGCTTTCTTT.

The rearrangement joins TRBV3-1 (or the pseudogene TRBV3-2) to TRBJ1-2; D is ambiguous. CDR1 is LGHDT, CDR2 YNNKEL, per germline (reference sequence). Deletions cut 1 base from V and 8 bases from J, with 23 bases between. CDR3 size: 17 residues. The CDR3 sequence: CASSQGVGGRGYWGYTF. CDR3 bases: TGTGCCAGCAGCCAAGGAGTTGGTGGGAGAGGCTACTGGGGCTACACCTTC.

This chain uses TRBV9 with TRBJ2-7; TRBD2 aligns across 11 bases. The CDR3 runs 14 residues. Germline loops: CDR1 SGDLS, CDR2 YYNGEE. With 3 bases clipped from V and 7 bases from J, the junction kept 6 bases outside the gene matches. CDR3 sequence (DNA): TGTGCCAGCAGCGGACTAGCGGGGCGTGTGGAGCAGTACTTC. This encodes CASSGLAGRVEQYF.

The rearrangement uses TRBV6-2 or TRBV6-3 and TRBJ2-4, with D maybe TRBD2 (6 bases). The V end lost 2 bases, the J end lost 3 bases, and 11 bases lay between the germline ends. This CDR3 has 15 residues. Germline V gene data show CDR1 as MNHEY and CDR2 as SVGEGT. Written as DNA, the CDR3 is TGTGCCAGCAGTTACGGGGAGGTGGGCAAAAACATTCAGTACTTC. The encoded protein is CASSYGEVGKNIQYF.

This rearrangement joins TRBV2 to TRBJ2-3; TRBD2 aligns across 13 bases. The CDR3 is 18 amino acids. CDR1 is SNHLY and CDR2 is FYNNEI in the germline V gene. Trimming took 4 bases from V and 3 from J; bases not matched to a gene: 10. The CDR3: CASSGGGLAGMLTDTQYF. The CDR3 coding sequence is TGTGCCAGCAGTGGGGGGGGACTAGCGGGAATGTTAACAGATACGCAGTATTTT. Drawing the rest from reference TRBV2 and TRBJ2-3, the complete variable domain is EPEVTQTPSHQVTQMGQEVILRCVPISNHLYFYWYRQILGQKVEFLVSFYNNEISEKSEIFDDQFSVERPDGSNFTLKIRSTKLEDSAMYFCASSGGGLAGMLTDTQYFGPGTRLTVL.

The genes are TRBV11-3 and TRBJ1-2; D not resolved. The length of the CDR3 is 13 residues. V dropped 1 base and J dropped 8 bases, with 11 bases sitting between them. Per germline, CDR1 SGHNT and CDR2 YENEEA. CDR3 region: CASSLGGFGGYTF. The CDR3 DNA reads as TGTGCCAGCAGCTTAGGAGGGTTTGGCGGCTACACCTTC.

The V call is TRBV5-4, the J call TRBJ2-2, with TRBD1 matching over 8 bases. The ends lost 4 bases at V and 5 bases at J; junction bases unmatched: 10. Germline V lookup: CDR1 SGHNT, CDR2 YYREEE (reference sequence). The CDR3 runs to 16 residues. Here the CDR3 reads CASSGPRGRWTGELFF. The CDR3 DNA reads as TGTGCCAGCAGCGGGCCCAGGGGGCGTTGGACCGGGGAGCTGTTTTTT.

This clone was seen a single time. The V gene is TRBV25-1, the J gene TRBJ1-4; D may be TRBD1 (5 bases). Germline V CDR1 and CDR2: MGHDK, SYGVNS. Trimming took 2 bases from V and 7 from J, leaving 17 bases between them. The CDR3 length is 16 residues. CDR3 in DNA: TGTGCCAGCAGTGAAATCGATGGGGGGGTTACTGAAAAACTGTTTTTT. It specifies CASSEIDGGVTEKLFF.

The chain combines TRBV3-1 (or the pseudogene TRBV3-2) with TRBJ2-2; 13 positions agree with TRBD2. V trimming: 4 bases; J trimming: 7 bases; junction bases outside the gene matches: 9. CDR1 LGHDT and CDR2 YNNKEL come from the germline V gene (reference sequence). The CDR3 extends over 17 amino acids. The CDR3 is CASSLGYGTSGNGELFF. In nucleotides, the CDR3 is TGTGCCAGCAGCCTCGGATACGGGACTAGCGGGAACGGGGAGCTGTTTTTT.

The V gene is TRBV5-1, the J gene TRBJ2-6; TRBD1 agrees at 9 bases. The CDR3 is 18 amino acids. Germline-derived CDR1 and CDR2 are SGHRS and YFSETQ. V dropped 2 bases and J dropped 0; count of bases not matched to a gene: 6. CDR3 protein: CASSLQGAASSGANVLTF. In nucleotides, the CDR3 is TGCGCCAGCAGCTTACAGGGGGCGGCGAGCTCTGGGGCCAACGTCCTGACTTTC.

CDR3 amino acids: CASSLYRGGVQETQYF. The CDR3 DNA sequence: TGTGCCAGCAGTTTATATAGGGGAGGGGTCCAAGAGACCCAGTACTTC. This chain joins TRBV28 and TRBJ2-5, with 7 positions matching TRBD2. The CDR3 loop spans 16 amino acids. With 1 base clipped from V and 1 base from J, the junction kept 6 bases outside the gene matches. CDR1 and CDR2 (germline): MDHEN, SYDVKM.

In this sample, this clone turned up once. The genes are TRBV11-3 and TRBJ2-5; 8 bases line up with TRBD2. Germline trimming cut 5 bases from V and 1 base from J; bases unmatched to any gene: 6. The CDR3 is 15 amino acids. Germline V lookup: CDR1 SGHNT, CDR2 YENEEA. CDR3 coding DNA: TGTGCCAGCAGCCCCCGGACTAGCTTCCAAGAGACCCAGTACTTC. Translated, it gives CASSPRTSFQETQYF.

The chain couples TRBV27 to TRBJ2-1; TRBD2 matches at 13 bases. CDR1 MNHEY and CDR2 SMNVEV come from the germline V gene (reference sequence). This CDR3 region has 15 residues. Trimming at V came to 3 bases and at J to 11 bases, leaving 7 bases not matched to a gene. CDR3 DNA: TGTGCCAGCAGTTTTGGGACTAGCGGGGCAAACAAGCAGTTCTTC. It is translated as CASSFGTSGANKQFF.

The gene calls are TRBV5-4 and TRBJ1-1, with 9 bases matching TRBD1. The germline CDR1 and CDR2 sequences are SGHNT and YYREEE (reference sequence). The length of the CDR3 is 15 residues. V shed 1 base and J 12 bases; nucleotides not matched to a gene: 13. The CDR3 is CASSLPGQGVVRPFF. In DNA form, the CDR3 reads TGTGCCAGCAGCTTGCCGGGACAGGGCGTCGTCCGACCTTTCTTT. Based on the CDR3 plus reference TRBV5-4 and TRBJ1-1, the full variable domain is ETGVTQSPTHLIKTRGQQVTLRCSSQSGHNTVSWYQQALGQGPQFIFQYYREEENGRGNFPPRFSGLQFPNYSSELNVNALELDDSALYLCASSLPGQGVVRPFFGQGTRLTVV.

CDR3 sequence reads: CASSLVWYRGKKETQYF. CDR3 bases: TGTGCCAGCAGCTTAGTTTGGTACCGGGGAAAGAAAGAGACCCAGTACTTC. The rearrangement links TRBV7-8 to TRBJ2-5; possibly TRBD2 for D (5 bases). V was clipped by 1 base and J by 3 bases, with 18 bases between them. This CDR3 is 17 amino acids long. CDR1 is SGHVS, CDR2 FQNEAQ, per germline.

The chain uses TRBV5-1 and TRBJ2-1; 9 bases align to TRBD2. V trimming: 0 bases; J trimming: 9 bases; junction bases outside the gene matches: 4. Germline V gene data show CDR1 as SGHRS and CDR2 as YFSETQ. The CDR3 is 14 residues long. In DNA, the CDR3 is TGCGCCAGCAGCTTGGTAGCGGGAGAGACTGAGCAGTTCTTC. This encodes CASSLVAGETEQFF.

This clone was detected many times. This rearrangement joins TRBV11-3 to TRBJ2-1; TRBD2 matches at 11 bases. The CDR3 is 16 amino acids. Germline CDR1 reads SGHNT; CDR2 reads YENEEA. J was trimmed by 1 base and V by 4 bases; bases with no gene match: 3. The CDR3 loop reads CASSSRTSGSYNEQFF. In DNA form, the CDR3 reads TGTGCCAGCAGCTCAAGGACTAGCGGGTCCTACAATGAGCAGTTCTTC.

The genes are TRBV19 and TRBJ2-7, with D perhaps matching TRBD1 (6 bases). The CDR3 length is 16 residues. The V gene lost 4 bases and the J gene lost 0 bases, with 16 bases spanning the gap. Germline lookup yields CDR1 LNHDA and CDR2 SQIVND (reference sequence). CDR3 loop: CASSKRRGDNSYEQYF. As DNA, the CDR3 is TGTGCCAGTAGTAAGAGGAGAGGGGACAACTCCTACGAGCAGTACTTC.

The chain joins TRBV18 to TRBJ1-1, with TRBD1 as a possible D gene (6 bases). Trimming removed 2 bases from V and 0 bases from J, with 16 bases in between. CDR1 and CDR2 (germline): KGHSH, LQKENI. There are 17 residues in the CDR3. CDR3 in amino acids: CASSPATGSPLNTEAFF. For the CDR3, the DNA is TGTGCCAGCTCACCAGCAACAGGGAGTCCCTTGAACACTGAAGCTTTCTTT.

The V and J genes are TRBV3-1 (or the pseudogene TRBV3-2) and TRBJ2-2; 8 nucleotides align to TRBD1. This CDR3 contains 15 residues. Germline loops: CDR1 LGHDT, CDR2 YNNKEL (reference sequence). With 5 bases clipped from V and 1 base from J, the junction kept 3 bases outside the gene matches. The CDR3 DNA reads as TGTGCCAGCAGCTCTACAGGGGGGAACACCGGGGAGCTGTTTTTT. Protein product: CASSSTGGNTGELFF.

The chain employs TRBV10-3 and TRBJ1-1; the D gene is possibly TRBD1 (6 bases). CDR1 is ENHRY and CDR2 is SYGVKD in the germline V gene. CDR3 length equals 15 residues. Trimming took 4 bases from V and 1 from J, leaving 13 bases between them. CDR3 residues: CAISGSGTQNTEAFF. In nucleotides, the CDR3 is TGTGCCATCAGTGGATCCGGGACACAGAACACTGAAGCTTTCTTT.

This clone was seen once. V and J are TRBV27 and TRBJ2-1, with D perhaps TRBD2 (6 bases). The germline gives CDR1 MNHEY, CDR2 SMNVEV (reference sequence). V lost 6 bases and J lost 11, with 17 bases in between. The CDR3 has 13 residues. For the CDR3, the DNA is TGTGCCAGCAGCGTAACGCGGGACGCTAAGCAGTTCTTC. The encoded protein is CASSVTRDAKQFF.

The V call is TRBV19, the J call TRBJ1-5; D is undetermined. The CDR3 contains 14 residues. The V end was cut by 4 bases, the J end by 5 bases, with 12 bases between. Germline V lookup: CDR1 LNHDA, CDR2 SQIVND (reference sequence). CDR3 nucleotide sequence: TGTGCCAGTAGTACCTATCGAAGCTATCAGCCCCAGCATTTT. Amino acid sequence: CASSTYRSYQPQHF.

The chain recombines TRBV19 with TRBJ2-7, with unresolved D. The CDR3 contains 15 residues. Trimming left V 5 bases short and J 3 bases short, with 17 bases between. Germline V lookup: CDR1 LNHDA, CDR2 SQIVND (reference sequence). CDR3 DNA: TGTGCCAGTAGTCCCGGGTGGCCAAATCACTACGAGCAGTACTTC. Encoded protein: CASSPGWPNHYEQYF.

This chain uses TRBV30 with TRBJ2-5, with no clear D. Trimming stripped 5 bases from V and 7 bases from J, with 8 bases between. The germline gives CDR1 GTSNPN, CDR2 SVGIG (reference sequence). The CDR3 is 10 amino acids. The CDR3 reads CAWGVGTQYF. CDR3 in DNA: TGTGCCTGGGGAGTCGGGACCCAGTACTTC.

The chain couples TRBV7-9 to TRBJ2-7, with a weak D call TRBD1 (6 bases). Germline values: CDR1 SEHNR, CDR2 FQNEAQ (reference sequence). This CDR3 region has 12 residues. Trimming took off 2 bases at V and 4 bases at J, with 6 bases between the two ends. The DNA of the CDR3 is TGTGCCAGCAGCTTAACAGGGTACGAGCAGTACTTC. Translated, it gives CASSLTGYEQYF.